This T cell receptor beta chain stems from a study of vaccination effects on CD4 cells after COVID-19. Study in general: Median timing of post-vaccine samples was 72 days after the second dose.

The repertoire was sequenced with immunoSEQ multiplex PCR; TCRdb's copy has only in-frame clones and lacks some. The data contain fewer than 15,000 clones, about 70% of them singletons. After removal of 5 bases from V and 8 bases from J, the junction contained 12 bases not matched to a gene. Germline V gene lookup returns CDR1 LNHDA and CDR2 SQIVND (reference sequence). CDR3 size: 15 residues. Viral peptide pool expansion of antigen-specific CD4+ T cells preceded sequencing in the ViraFEST assay. CD4+ T cell isolation took place after approximately 11 days of culture. It was two doses of either the BNT162b2 or mRNA-1273 vaccine that participants received. The vaccine recipients had no prior SARS-CoV-2 infection, with negative nucleocapsid antibodies. A note on this clone: As yet, its antigen is unknown.

General study points: Clones from infection and from vaccination both contracted markedly late after vaccination. In healthy vaccinees, only 1 of 255 vaccine-induced clones cross-reacted with common cold coronaviruses.

The sequencing here drew on CD4+ T cells from PBMCs cultured with HCoV-NL63 spike peptides, taken after COVID-19 vaccination. The receptor was derived from a human donor who received a COVID-19 vaccine. The genes are TRBV19 and TRBJ1-2; TRBD1 matches 9 bases. CDR3 in amino acids: CASSPNPGQGLGYTF. Written as DNA, the CDR3 is TGTGCCAGTAGTCCAAACCCGGGACAGGGTTTGGGCTACACCTTC.